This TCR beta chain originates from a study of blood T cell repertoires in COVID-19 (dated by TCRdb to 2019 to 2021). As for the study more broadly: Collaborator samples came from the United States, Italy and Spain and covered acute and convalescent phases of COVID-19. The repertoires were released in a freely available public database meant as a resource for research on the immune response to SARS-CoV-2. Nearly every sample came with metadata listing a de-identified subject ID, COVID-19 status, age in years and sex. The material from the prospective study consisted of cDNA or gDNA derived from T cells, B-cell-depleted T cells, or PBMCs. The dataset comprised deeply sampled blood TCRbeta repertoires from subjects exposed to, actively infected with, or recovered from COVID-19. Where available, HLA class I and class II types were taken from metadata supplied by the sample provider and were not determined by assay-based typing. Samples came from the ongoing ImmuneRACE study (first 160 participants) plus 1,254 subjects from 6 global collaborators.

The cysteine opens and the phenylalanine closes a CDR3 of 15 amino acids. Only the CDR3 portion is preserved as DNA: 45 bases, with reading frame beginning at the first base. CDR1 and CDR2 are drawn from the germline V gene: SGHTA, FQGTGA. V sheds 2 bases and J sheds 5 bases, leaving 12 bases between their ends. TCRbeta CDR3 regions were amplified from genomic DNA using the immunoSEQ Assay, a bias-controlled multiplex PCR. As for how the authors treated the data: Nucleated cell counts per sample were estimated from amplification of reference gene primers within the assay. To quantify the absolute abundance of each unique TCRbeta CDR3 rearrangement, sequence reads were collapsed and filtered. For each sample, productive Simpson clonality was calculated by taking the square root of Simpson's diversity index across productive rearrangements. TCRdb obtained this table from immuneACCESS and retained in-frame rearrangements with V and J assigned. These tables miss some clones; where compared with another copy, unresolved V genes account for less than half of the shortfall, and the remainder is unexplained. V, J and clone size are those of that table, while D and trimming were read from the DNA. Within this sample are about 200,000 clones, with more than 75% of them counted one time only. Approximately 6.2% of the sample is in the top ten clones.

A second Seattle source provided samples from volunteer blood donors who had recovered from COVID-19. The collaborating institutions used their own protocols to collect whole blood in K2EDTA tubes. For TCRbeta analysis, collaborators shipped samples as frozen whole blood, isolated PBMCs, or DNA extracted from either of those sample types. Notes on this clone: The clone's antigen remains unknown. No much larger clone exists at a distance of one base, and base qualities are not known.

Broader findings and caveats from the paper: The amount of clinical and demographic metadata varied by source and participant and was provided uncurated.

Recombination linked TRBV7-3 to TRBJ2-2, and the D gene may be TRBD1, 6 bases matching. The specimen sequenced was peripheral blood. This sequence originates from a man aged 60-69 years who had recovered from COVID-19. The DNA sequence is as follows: TGTGCCAGCAGCTTAGGGGGCCCGCAGACCGGGGAGCTGTTTTTT. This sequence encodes CASSLGGPQTGELFF.